Reported below is one TCR beta chain. Its antigen is still unknown. These data are taken from a study of shared clonotypes between healthy human individuals. Study-wide points: Non-shared clonotypes showed lower generation probabilities than clonotypes common to all four donors.

Some clones are missing from TCRdb's copy, which holds only in-frame ones; the method was immunoSEQ multiplex PCR. The sample shows approximately 2.4 million clones, 90% to 96% of them seen only once. V lost 6 bases and J 6 bases, leaving 17 bases between the germline ends. The CDR3 is 14 residues long. From germline, CDR1 is MNHEY and CDR2 SVGAGI. The chain couples TRBV6-5 to TRBJ1-1; D call uncertain. The source is a man between 18 and 29 years old in good health. The source material was naive CD4+ T cells sorted from blood. As to subset: CD45RA+ positively selected. Here the CDR3 reads CASSRRVKGPEAFF. DNA for the CDR3: TGTGCCAGCAGCCGCCGGGTCAAAGGGCCTGAAGCTTTCTTT.